Below are 24 T cell receptor beta chains sequenced from a single sample in a study of control samples from healthy donors and cancer patients. Clones were sequenced by immunoSEQ multiplex PCR, and TCRdb holds only the in-frame ones, with some missing. The sample shows 350,000 to 450,000 clones, 75% to 95% of them seen only once. The sequenced sample was PBMCs. The receptors stem from a man aged 40-55 years with head and neck cancer.

In nucleotides, the CDR3 is TGTGCCAGCAGCTTAACAGGGGAAAATTCACCCCTCCACTTT. Encoded protein: CASSLTGENSPLHF. The chain has TRBV7-9 and TRBJ1-6, with 7 bases fitting TRBD1. Germline V CDR1 and CDR2: SEHNR, FQNEAQ (reference sequence). With V trimmed by 2 bases and J by 7 bases, 2 bases remained unmatched. The CDR3 spans 14 residues.

This chain's CDR3 is CASSIPIGGGETQYF. DNA of the CDR3: TGTGCCAGCAGCATCCCCATTGGGGGTGGAGAGACCCAGTACTTC. The gene calls are TRBV7-2 and TRBJ2-5; D could derive from TRBD1 or TRBD2 (5 bases each). The germline V gene encodes CDR1 SGHTA and CDR2 FQGNSA. Between the trimmed V and J ends, which lost 5 bases and 4 bases, there was a span of 17 bases. The CDR3 runs to 15 residues.

The J gene is TRBJ2-5, the V gene TRBV4-2, with D possibly being TRBD2 (6 bases). V gave up 0 bases and J gave up 6 bases, with 20 bases separating them. CDR3 length: 17 amino acids. Germline CDR1 and CDR2: LGHNA and YNFKEQ. CDR3 residues: CASSQEARDSGVQTQYF. Written as DNA, the CDR3 is TGTGCCAGCAGCCAAGAAGCCCGGGACTCGGGGGTACAGACCCAGTACTTC.

A single count supports this clone. The V and J genes are TRBV5-1 and TRBJ2-3; 9 bases map to TRBD1. Germline V gene sequence: CDR1 SGHRS, CDR2 YFSETQ. This CDR3 region has 13 residues. The junction had 3 bases not matched to a gene; V was cut back by 7 bases and J by 3 bases. CDR3 DNA sequence: TGCGCCAGCGGGGACAGGGTAACAGATACGCAGTATTTT. Its protein is CASGDRVTDTQYF.

V gene TRBV6-5 combines with J gene TRBJ1-6; the D is unclear. The germline V and J ends were trimmed by 6 bases and 10 bases, with 16 bases remaining between them. The CDR3 contains 14 residues. From germline, CDR1 is MNHEY and CDR2 SVGAGI. The CDR3 sequence is CASRPSREGSPLHF. The CDR3 DNA sequence: TGTGCCAGCAGGCCAAGTCGGGAAGGATCACCCCTCCACTTT.

The rearrangement uses TRBV19 and TRBJ2-7, with D perhaps matching TRBD1 or TRBD2 (5 bases each). Germline assignment: CDR1 LNHDA and CDR2 SQIVND (reference sequence). V shed 6 bases and J shed 3 bases, with 15 bases lying between them. This CDR3 region has 14 residues. The CDR3 reads CASRAGTANYEQYF. The CDR3 DNA follows: TGTGCCAGTAGGGCCGGGACGGCGAACTACGAGCAGTACTTC.

The rearrangement joins TRBV6-5 to TRBJ1-3; no clear D. CDR1 and CDR2 (germline): MNHEY, SVGAGI. The length of the CDR3 is 12 residues. V was pared by 5 bases and J by 4 bases, with 6 bases between. CDR3 sequence reads: CASSNLGNTIYF. CDR3 DNA: TGTGCCAGCAGTAACTTGGGAAACACCATATATTTT.

The V and J genes are TRBV6-5 and TRBJ1-2, with D hard to call. The CDR3 is 13 residues long. The germline gives CDR1 MNHEY, CDR2 SVGAGI. V was trimmed by 5 bases and J by 5 bases, leaving 12 bases between them. This CDR3 reads CASSPHFLYGYTF. The CDR3 DNA reads as TGTGCCAGCAGTCCGCATTTTTTATATGGCTACACCTTC.

The genes are TRBV5-1 and TRBJ2-1; TRBD1 matches 7 bases. This CDR3 has 18 amino acids. V trimming: 4 bases; J trimming: 0 bases; junction bases outside the gene matches: 13. The germline CDR1 and CDR2 sequences are SGHRS and YFSETQ. The CDR3 coding sequence is TGCGCCAGCAGCCCAGGGACAGAGTTTACGAGCTCCTACAATGAGCAGTTCTTC. It encodes CASSPGTEFTSSYNEQFF. Full variable domain (missing parts from reference TRBV5-1 and TRBJ2-1): KAGVTQTPRYLIKTRGQQVTLSCSPISGHRSVSWYQQTPGQGLQFLFEYFSETQRNKGNFPGRFSGRQFSNSRSEMNVSTLELGDSALYLCASSPGTEFTSSYNEQFFGPGTRLTVL.

The V call is TRBV6-5, the J call TRBJ2-1; 9 positions match TRBD1. The germline gives CDR1 MNHEY, CDR2 SVGAGI. The CDR3 is made up of 15 amino acids. V trimming: 5 bases; J trimming: 2 bases; junction bases outside the gene matches: 4. The CDR3 DNA follows: TGTGCCAGCAGTAGAACAGGGGGCCCCTACAATGAGCAGTTCTTC. Translated, it gives CASSRTGGPYNEQFF.

The chain uses TRBV5-6 and TRBJ1-6, with TRBD1 identical over 7 bases. Germline CDR1 reads SGHDT; CDR2 reads YYEEEE. The CDR3 has 16 residues. After removal of 3 bases from V and 2 bases from J, the junction contained 5 bases not matched to a gene. DNA for the CDR3: TGTGCCAGCAGCTCAGATACAGGGGCCTATAATTCACCCCTCCACTTT. It specifies CASSSDTGAYNSPLHF.

The chain is built from TRBV5-6 and TRBJ2-7; TRBD1 agrees at 9 bases. From germline, CDR1 is SGHDT and CDR2 YYEEEE. V lost 4 bases to trimming and J lost 5 bases; unmatched junction nucleotides: 4. The CDR3 extends over 13 amino acids. CDR3 loop: CASSLDRGHEQYF. The DNA for the CDR3 is TGTGCCAGCAGCCTGGACAGGGGACACGAGCAGTACTTC.

This clone was counted once. V gene TRBV6-5 combines with J gene TRBJ1-1; 7 bases are shared with TRBD1. Germline V gene sequence: CDR1 MNHEY, CDR2 SVGAGI. V lost 0 bases, J lost 5 bases, and 6 bases stayed unmatched. The CDR3 is made up of 15 amino acids. This CDR3 reads CASSYSTGRGTEAFF. As DNA, the CDR3 is TGTGCCAGCAGTTACTCGACAGGGAGGGGAACTGAAGCTTTCTTT.

The rearrangement joins TRBV6-5 to TRBJ1-3; no definite D call. Germline V gene sequence: CDR1 MNHEY, CDR2 SVGAGI. The germline V and J ends were trimmed by 0 bases and 3 bases, with 12 bases remaining between them. The length of the CDR3 is 16 residues. The CDR3 protein is CASSYSTGKYGNTIYF. In DNA form, the CDR3 reads TGTGCCAGCAGTTACTCTACGGGAAAATATGGAAACACCATATATTTT.

This sequence joins TRBV2 and TRBJ2-5; a weak D match, TRBD2 (6 bases). This CDR3 is 13 amino acids long. The V end was cut by 2 bases, the J end by 7 bases, with 11 bases between. Germline CDR1 and CDR2: SNHLY and FYNNEI. The CDR3 sequence: CASSERGSGTQYF. The DNA of the CDR3 is TGTGCCAGCAGTGAACGGGGGAGCGGGACCCAGTACTTC.

The chain combines TRBV6-6 with TRBJ2-3, with D maybe TRBD2 (6 bases). The CDR3 loop spans 15 amino acids. Trimming shortened V by 5 bases and J by 1 base, and 13 bases separated the two germline ends. In germline, CDR1 is MNHNY, CDR2 SVGAGI (reference sequence). The CDR3 sequence: CASSPGIAGTDTQYF. CDR3 DNA sequence: TGTGCCAGCAGTCCCGGGATAGCGGGCACAGATACGCAGTATTTT.

V and J are TRBV18 and TRBJ1-1; D unclear. Deletions cut 5 bases from V and 4 bases from J, with 20 bases between. This CDR3 has 16 amino acids. In germline, CDR1 is KGHSH, CDR2 LQKENI. The CDR3 region has the DNA TGTGCCAGCTCATCATCCCCGGGAAATGTGGGCACTGAAGCTTTCTTT. Translated, it gives CASSSSPGNVGTEAFF.

In its sample, this clone was seen once. The chain couples TRBV5-1 to TRBJ1-2; 12 nucleotides agree with TRBD1. Germline CDR1 is SGHRS and CDR2 is YFSETQ. This CDR3 region has 15 residues. J gave up 11 bases and V 0 bases, and 8 bases lay outside the gene matches. Written as DNA, the CDR3 is TGCGCCAGCAGCTTGGACGTAGGGACAGGGGGCGCATACACCTTC. Translated: CASSLDVGTGGAYTF.

Concerning this clone: Other DNA sequences in the same sample also yield this CDR3. The chain joins TRBV7-9 to TRBJ2-2, with no clear D. Trimming took 1 base from V and 5 from J, leaving 2 bases between them. CDR1 and CDR2 (germline): SEHNR, FQNEAQ (reference sequence). The CDR3 contains 12 residues. The DNA for the CDR3 is TGTGCCAGCAGCTTAGGAACCGGGGAGCTGTTTTTT. Amino acid sequence: CASSLGTGELFF.

J is TRBJ2-7 and V is TRBV24-1; unclear D gene. With 7 bases removed from V and 5 bases from J, the gap between germline ends came to 8 bases. This CDR3 has 11 residues. CDR1 and CDR2 from the germline V gene are KGHDR and SFDVKD. CDR3 sequence: CATSRTDEQYF. DNA for the CDR3: TGTGCCACCAGCCGGACGGACGAGCAGTACTTC.

This chain joins TRBV2 and TRBJ1-2, with 8 bases lining up with TRBD1. Germline-derived CDR1 and CDR2 are SNHLY and FYNNEI. The CDR3 is made up of 14 amino acids. After removal of 7 bases from V and 7 bases from J, the junction contained 11 bases not matched to a gene. In DNA form, the CDR3 reads TGTGCCAGCACCGAAACGACAGGGGCCGGTGGCTACACCTTC. Translation gives CASTETTGAGGYTF. Looking up the rest from reference TRBV2 and TRBJ1-2 gives the full variable domain: EPEVTQTPSHQVTQMGQEVILRCVPISNHLYFYWYRQILGQKVEFLVSFYNNEISEKSEIFDDQFSVERPDGSNFTLKIRSTKLEDSAMYFCASTETTGAGGYTFGSGTRLTVV.

The chain combines TRBV27 with TRBJ2-1; D gene unclear. V lost 5 bases to trimming and J lost 4 bases, with 9 bases between them. The germline CDR1 and CDR2 sequences are MNHEY and SMNVEV (reference sequence). CDR3 length equals 13 residues. DNA for the CDR3: TGTGCCAGCAGTCCCGACTGGTACAATGAGCAGTTCTTC. It translates to CASSPDWYNEQFF.

This clone was detected a few times. The chain combines TRBV19 with TRBJ2-3; TRBD1 agrees at 9 bases. The CDR3 loop spans 16 amino acids. Germline trimming cut 6 bases from V and 5 bases from J; bases unmatched to any gene: 12. Germline CDR1 is LNHDA and CDR2 is SQIVND (reference sequence). CDR3 region: CASSNQQGAVRDTQYF. CDR3 nucleotide sequence: TGTGCCAGTAGCAACCAACAGGGGGCGGTTAGAGATACGCAGTATTTT.

This rearrangement joins TRBV28 to TRBJ2-2; perhaps D is TRBD1 or TRBD2 (5 bases each). Germline lookup yields CDR1 MDHEN and CDR2 SYDVKM. The CDR3 is 14 amino acids. The ends were cut back, 8 bases at V and 0 bases at J, with 10 bases in the middle. The CDR3 DNA is TGTGCCAGCCGTCGGGGCTCGAACACCGGGGAGCTGTTTTTT. Its translation is CASRRGSNTGELFF.